The 6 T cell receptor beta chains listed next were all sequenced from one sample in a study of blood T cell repertoires in COVID-19. Clones were sequenced by immunoSEQ multiplex PCR, and TCRdb holds only the in-frame ones, with some missing. The data show about 300,000 clones, roughly 88% seen once. The material sequenced was peripheral blood. These receptors were collected from a young woman with COVID-19, enrolled during active disease.

This clone is a singleton in its sample. V gene TRBV24-1 combines with J gene TRBJ1-2, with 9 nucleotides matching TRBD1. Germline values: CDR1 KGHDR, CDR2 SFDVKD. The V segment lost 3 bases and the J segment 4 bases; nucleotides outside the gene matches: 5. The CDR3 runs 15 residues. The CDR3 nucleotides read TGTGCCACCAGTGATACACAGGGGGCCGGCTATGGCTACACCTTC. Protein product: CATSDTQGAGYGYTF.

The V call is TRBV5-1, the J call TRBJ1-1; D not certain. Trimming left V 3 bases short and J 0 bases short, with 9 bases between. The germline CDR1 and CDR2 sequences are SGHRS and YFSETQ. This CDR3 has 14 residues. The CDR3 nucleotides read TGCGCCAGCAGCTCTGAGGCGGTGAACACTGAAGCTTTCTTT. It encodes CASSSEAVNTEAFF.

This clone came up many times. V gene TRBV6-4 combines with J gene TRBJ2-3; tentatively, D is TRBD1 (6 bases). The CDR3 has 14 residues. The ends were cut back, 6 bases at V and 2 bases at J, with 12 bases in the middle. Per germline, CDR1 MRHNA and CDR2 SNTAGT. This CDR3 reads CASSRTASTDTQYF. CDR3 nucleotides: TGTGCCAGCAGCCGGACAGCTTCCACAGATACGCAGTATTTT.

The chain couples TRBV9 to TRBJ2-7; TRBD1 matches 7 bases. CDR3 length equals 16 residues. J lost 5 bases, V lost 3 bases, and 14 bases had no gene match. CDR1 and CDR2 (germline): SGDLS, YYNGEE. CDR3 in DNA: TGTGCCAGCAGCGAAGAGGGACAGACACATAGGGACGAGCAGTACTTC. It codes for CASSEEGQTHRDEQYF. Together with reference TRBV9 and TRBJ2-7, the CDR3 gives the full variable domain: DSGVTQTPKHLITATGQRVTLRCSPRSGDLSVYWYQQSLDQGLQFLIQYYNGEERAKGNILERFSAQQFPDLHSELNLSSLELGDSALYFCASSEEGQTHRDEQYFGPGTRLTVT.

The chain employs TRBV19 and TRBJ1-5; D perhaps matches TRBD1 (6 bases). This CDR3 has 14 amino acids. CDR1 is LNHDA and CDR2 is SQIVND in the germline V gene (reference sequence). The germline V and J ends were trimmed by 6 bases and 5 bases, with 14 bases remaining between them. The CDR3 loop is CASSLDSLYQPQHF. The CDR3 nucleotides read TGTGCCAGTAGCCTGGACAGTCTGTATCAGCCCCAGCATTTT.

V usage is TRBV7-8 and J usage is TRBJ1-4, with D possibly TRBD1 on 5 matching bases. Germline loops: CDR1 SGHVS, CDR2 FQNEAQ. V was trimmed by 0 bases and J by 4 bases, leaving 9 bases between them. The CDR3 is 15 residues long. DNA for the CDR3: TGTGCCAGCAGCTTAGCGTACAGGAATAATGAAAAACTGTTTTTT. Its translation: CASSLAYRNNEKLFF.